This T cell receptor beta chain was obtained from a study of breast tumors, draining lymph nodes, adjacent tissues. Germline V gene lookup returns CDR1 MDHEN and CDR2 SYDVKM. V trimming: 5 bases; J trimming: 0 bases; junction bases outside the gene matches: 4. There are 15 residues in the CDR3. Concerning this clonotype: Its specificity is unknown.

Study-level results: Most tumor T cells seemingly derive from lymph node, then expand in tumor. That most tumor T cells come from lymph nodes remained unproven. Tumors had less TCR diversity than lymph nodes, more than nontumor tissue. Compared with basal-like, luminal-like tumors shared significantly more repertoire with nontumor tissue.

In TCRdb, the multiplex PCR reads were re-called with MiXCR into one record per CDR3 protein. The sample holds 150,000 to 200,000 distinct CDR3 sequences; around a third are singletons and the top ten take approximately 4.3%. Samples came from axillary lymph nodes draining the breast cancer. The specimen sequenced was axillary lymph node tissue. The clonotype originates from a female donor with breast cancer. Some clones in this sample may be carry-over from other donors' samples. V usage is TRBV28 and J usage is TRBJ1-5; 7 bases match TRBD1. This CDR3 reads CASSTDRDSNQPQHF. The DNA for the CDR3 is TGTGCCAGCAGTACAGACAGGGATAGCAATCAGCCCCAGCATTTT.